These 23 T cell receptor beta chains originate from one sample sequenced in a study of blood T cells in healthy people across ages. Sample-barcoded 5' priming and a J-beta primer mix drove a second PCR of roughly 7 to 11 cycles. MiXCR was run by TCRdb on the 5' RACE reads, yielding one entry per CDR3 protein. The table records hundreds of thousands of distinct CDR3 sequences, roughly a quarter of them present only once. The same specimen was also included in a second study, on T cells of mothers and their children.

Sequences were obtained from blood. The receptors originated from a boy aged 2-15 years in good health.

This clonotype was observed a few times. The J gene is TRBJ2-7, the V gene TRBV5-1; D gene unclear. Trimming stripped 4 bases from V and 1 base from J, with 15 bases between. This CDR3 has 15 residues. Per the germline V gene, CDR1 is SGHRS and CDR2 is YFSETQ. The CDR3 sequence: CASSPPSLGSYEQYF. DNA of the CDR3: TGCGCCAGCAGCCCACCGTCCCTCGGTTCCTACGAGCAGTACTTC.

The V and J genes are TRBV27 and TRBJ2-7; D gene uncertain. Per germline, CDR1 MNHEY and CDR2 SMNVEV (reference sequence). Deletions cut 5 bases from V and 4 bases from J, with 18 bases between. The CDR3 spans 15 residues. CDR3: CASSIGPMQSYEQYF. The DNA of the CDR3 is TGTGCCAGCAGTATAGGGCCCATGCAGTCATACGAGCAGTACTTC.

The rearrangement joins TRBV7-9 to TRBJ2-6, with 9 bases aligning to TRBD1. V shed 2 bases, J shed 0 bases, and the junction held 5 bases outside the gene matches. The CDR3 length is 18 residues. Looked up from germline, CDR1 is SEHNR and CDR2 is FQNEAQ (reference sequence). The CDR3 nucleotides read TGTGCCAGCAGCTTAACGGGACAGGGCATCTCTGGGGCCAACGTCCTGACTTTC. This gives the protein CASSLTGQGISGANVLTF.

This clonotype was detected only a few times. CDR3 nucleotides: TGTGCCAGCAGCAGGGACAGGGTAGGGCTAGCGGGGACCACAAGGGACCAAGAGACCCAGTACTTC. Amino acid sequence: CASSRDRVGLAGTTRDQETQYF. The chain joins TRBV12-3 or TRBV12-4 to TRBJ2-5; TRBD1 or TRBD2 may be the D gene (9 bases each). Trimming took 6 bases from V and 0 from J, leaving 35 bases between them. This CDR3 has 22 residues.

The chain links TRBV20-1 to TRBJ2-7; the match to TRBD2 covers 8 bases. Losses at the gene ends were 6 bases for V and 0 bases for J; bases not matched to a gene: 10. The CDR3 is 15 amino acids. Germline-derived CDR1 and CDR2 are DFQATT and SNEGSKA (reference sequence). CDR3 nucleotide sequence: TGCAGTGCACGGGGGGGTGCAAGGAACTCCTACGAGCAGTACTTC. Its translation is CSARGGARNSYEQYF.

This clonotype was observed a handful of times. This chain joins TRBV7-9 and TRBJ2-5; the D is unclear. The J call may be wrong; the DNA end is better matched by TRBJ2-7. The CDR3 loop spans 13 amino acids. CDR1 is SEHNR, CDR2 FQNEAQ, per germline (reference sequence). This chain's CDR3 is CASSSPFSYEQYF. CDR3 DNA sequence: TGTGCCAGCTCGTCCCCATTCTCCTACGAGCAGTACTTC.

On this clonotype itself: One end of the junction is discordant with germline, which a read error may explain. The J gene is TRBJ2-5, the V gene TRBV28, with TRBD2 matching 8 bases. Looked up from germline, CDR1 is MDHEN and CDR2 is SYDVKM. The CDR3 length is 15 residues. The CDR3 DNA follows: TGTGCCGGCAGAACCGATTCGGGGGGGCAAGAGACCCAGTACTTC. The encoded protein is CAGRTDSGGQETQYF.

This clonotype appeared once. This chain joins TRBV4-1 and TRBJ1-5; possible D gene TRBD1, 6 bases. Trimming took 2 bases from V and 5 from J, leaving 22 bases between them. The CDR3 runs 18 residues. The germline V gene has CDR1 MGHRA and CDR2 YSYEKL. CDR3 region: CASSQLDRRLGGHQPQHF. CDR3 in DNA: TGCGCCAGCAGCCAATTGGATCGACGGCTAGGGGGGCATCAGCCCCAGCATTTT.

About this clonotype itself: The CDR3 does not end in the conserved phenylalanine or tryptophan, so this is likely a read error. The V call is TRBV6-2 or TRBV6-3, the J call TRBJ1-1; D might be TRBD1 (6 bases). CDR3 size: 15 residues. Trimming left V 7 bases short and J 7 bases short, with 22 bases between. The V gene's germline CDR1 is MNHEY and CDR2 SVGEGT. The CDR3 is CASTPGTGYYDEAFL. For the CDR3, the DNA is TGTGCCAGCACCCCGGGCACAGGGTATTACGATGAAGCTTTCCTT.

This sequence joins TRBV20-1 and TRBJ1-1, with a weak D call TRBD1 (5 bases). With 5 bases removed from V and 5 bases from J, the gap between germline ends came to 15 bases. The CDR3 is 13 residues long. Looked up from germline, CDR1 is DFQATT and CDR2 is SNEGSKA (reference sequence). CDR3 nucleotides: TGCAGTGCTCGGAGGGGCTTAGGGACTGAAGCTTTCTTT. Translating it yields CSARRGLGTEAFF.

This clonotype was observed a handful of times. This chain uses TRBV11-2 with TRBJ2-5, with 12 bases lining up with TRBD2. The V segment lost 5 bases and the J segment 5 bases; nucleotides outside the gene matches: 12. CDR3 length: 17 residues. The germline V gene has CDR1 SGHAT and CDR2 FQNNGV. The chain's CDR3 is CASSPLTSGSSGETQYF. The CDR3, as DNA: TGTGCCAGCAGCCCATTGACTAGCGGGAGCTCGGGGGAGACCCAGTACTTC.

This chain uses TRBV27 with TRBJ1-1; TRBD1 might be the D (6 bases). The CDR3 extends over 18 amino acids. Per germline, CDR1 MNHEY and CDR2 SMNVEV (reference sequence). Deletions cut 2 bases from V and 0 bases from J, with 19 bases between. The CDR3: CASSLNRGGDLLNTEAFF. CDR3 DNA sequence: TGTGCCAGCAGTTTAAATAGAGGGGGGGACCTTTTGAACACTGAAGCTTTCTTT.

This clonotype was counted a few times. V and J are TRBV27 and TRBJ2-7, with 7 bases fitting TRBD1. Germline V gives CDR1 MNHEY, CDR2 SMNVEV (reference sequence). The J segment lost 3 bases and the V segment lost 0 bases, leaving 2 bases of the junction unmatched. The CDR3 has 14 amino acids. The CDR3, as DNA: TGTGCCAGCAGTTTATCCGGGACAGTCTACGAGCAGTACTTC. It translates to CASSLSGTVYEQYF.

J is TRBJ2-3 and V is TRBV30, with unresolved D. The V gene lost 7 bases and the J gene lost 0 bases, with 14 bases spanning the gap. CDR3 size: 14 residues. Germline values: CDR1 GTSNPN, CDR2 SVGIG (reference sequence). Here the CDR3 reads CAFGTETSTDTQYF. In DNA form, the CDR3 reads TGTGCCTTTGGAACGGAGACTAGCACAGATACGCAGTATTTT.

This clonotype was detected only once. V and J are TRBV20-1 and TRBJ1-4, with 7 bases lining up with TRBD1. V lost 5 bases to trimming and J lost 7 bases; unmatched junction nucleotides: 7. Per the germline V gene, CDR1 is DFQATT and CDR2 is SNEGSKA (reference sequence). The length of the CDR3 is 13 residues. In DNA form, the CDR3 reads TGCAGTGCTTACACAGGGGCCGGTGAAAAACTGTTTTTT. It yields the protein CSAYTGAGEKLFF.

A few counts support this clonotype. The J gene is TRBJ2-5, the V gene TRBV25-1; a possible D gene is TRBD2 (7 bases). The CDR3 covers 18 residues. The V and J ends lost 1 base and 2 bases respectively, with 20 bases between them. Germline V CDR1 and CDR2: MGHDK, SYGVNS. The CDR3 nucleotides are TGTGCCAGCAGTGAATGGGGGGGCAAGACGGGCAAACAAGAGACCCAGTACTTC. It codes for CASSEWGGKTGKQETQYF.

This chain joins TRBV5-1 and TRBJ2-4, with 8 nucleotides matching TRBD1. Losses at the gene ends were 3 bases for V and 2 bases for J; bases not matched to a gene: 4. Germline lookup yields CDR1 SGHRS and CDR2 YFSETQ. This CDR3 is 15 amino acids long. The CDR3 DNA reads TGCGCCAGCAGCTACGGACAGGGCCCCAAAAACATTCAGTACTTC. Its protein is CASSYGQGPKNIQYF.

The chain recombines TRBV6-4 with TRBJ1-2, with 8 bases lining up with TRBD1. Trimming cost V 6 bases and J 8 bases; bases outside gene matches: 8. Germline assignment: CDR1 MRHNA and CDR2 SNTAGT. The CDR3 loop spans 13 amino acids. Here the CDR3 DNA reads TGTGCCAGCAGGCGACAGGGGAGAAAGGGCTACACCTTC. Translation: CASRRQGRKGYTF.

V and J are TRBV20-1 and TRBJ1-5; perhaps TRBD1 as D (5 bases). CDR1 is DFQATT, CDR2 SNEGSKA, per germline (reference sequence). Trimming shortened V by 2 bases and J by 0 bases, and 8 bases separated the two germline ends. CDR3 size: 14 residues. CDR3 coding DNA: TGCAGTGCTAGAAGGGACGGTAGCAATCAGCCCCAGCATTTT. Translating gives CSARRDGSNQPQHF.

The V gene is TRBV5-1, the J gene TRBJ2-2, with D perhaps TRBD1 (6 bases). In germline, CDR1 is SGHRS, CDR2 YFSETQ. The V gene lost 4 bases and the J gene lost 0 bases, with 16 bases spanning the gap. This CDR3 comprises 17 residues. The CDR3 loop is CASSPTQGGANTGELFF. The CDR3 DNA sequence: TGCGCCAGCAGCCCGACTCAAGGGGGTGCGAACACCGGGGAGCTGTTTTTT.

CDR3 DNA sequence: TGCAGTGCTAGAGATACCCAACACGACTCTGGGGAGCAGTTCTTC. It specifies CSARDTQHDSGEQFF. This rearrangement joins TRBV20-1 to TRBJ2-1; no reliable D call. Germline-derived CDR1 and CDR2 are DFQATT and SNEGSKA (reference sequence). The CDR3 runs to 15 residues. V was trimmed by 0 bases and J by 10 bases, leaving 19 bases between them.

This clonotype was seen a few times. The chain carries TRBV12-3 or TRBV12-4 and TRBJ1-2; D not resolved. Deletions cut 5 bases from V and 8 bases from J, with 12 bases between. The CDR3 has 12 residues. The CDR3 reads CASSAVAYGYTF. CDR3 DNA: TGTGCCAGCAGTGCCGTCGCTTACGGCTACACCTTC.

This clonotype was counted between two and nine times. DNA for the CDR3: TGTGCTAGTGGAGCGGGTCAAGAGACCCAGTACTTC. Residues: CASGAGQETQYF. This chain links TRBV12-5 with TRBJ2-5; TRBD2 is a possible D gene (6 bases). Trimming removed 6 bases at V and 2 bases at J, with 7 bases between. Germline lookup yields CDR1 LGHNT and CDR2 FRNRAP. This CDR3 is built from 12 residues.